Listed below are T cell receptor beta chains from one sample, sequenced in a study of blood T cell repertoires in COVID-19. Using immunoSEQ multiplex PCR, the repertoire was profiled, and TCRdb retains in-frame clones only, with some absent. This table holds about 8,700 clones, approximately 91% found once. Material: peripheral blood. The receptor source for this set is a woman aged 45-65 years with active COVID-19. The CDR3 runs from the conserved cysteine through the conserved F or W. Fields, in order: clone size, V gene, J gene, D gene, CDR3 DNA, CDR3 protein. A D gene is named only where the DNA matches it firmly. Rows may omit the clone size; those that give it use once, few, many or a size class.

>.|TRBV9|TRBJ1-1|.
TGTGCCAGCAGCGCCGCAGCAGGGGTTGGTGTTGATGAAGCTTTCTTT
CASSAAAGVGVDEAFF
>.|TRBV2|TRBJ1-6|.
TGTGCCAGCAGCTTCCGCGGTCCCCTCCACTTT
CASSFRGPLHF
>once|TRBV28|TRBJ1-1|.
TGTGCCAGCAGTAAACAGGGAGGGGGTAACACTGAAGCTTTCTTT
CASSKQGGGNTEAFF
>.|TRBV7-5|TRBJ1-1|.
TGTGCCAGAAGCTTAGGGGAGACAGGGGGGAGGACTGAAGCTTTCTTT
CARSLGETGGRTEAFF
>.|TRBV10-3|TRBJ1-1|.
TGTGCCATCAGTGGACAAAGGAACACTGAAGCTTTCTTT
CAISGQRNTEAFF
>.|TRBV28|TRBJ2-3|TRBD2
TGTGCCAGCAGTCCCTTCCTAGCGGGTACAGATACGCAGTATTTT
CASSPFLAGTDTQYF
>few|TRBV10-3|TRBJ1-6|.
TGTGCCACCGACGGGACCGGAGGGGGGGCGGGGGTATATAATTCACCCCTCCACTTT
CATDGTGGGAGVYNSPLHF
>.|TRBV23-1|TRBJ2-7|.
TGCGCCAGCAAACCGGGACATCCGCGCGGGAGAGGCTACGAGCAGTACTTC
CASKPGHPRGRGYEQYF
>.|TRBV6-5|TRBJ2-3|.
TGTGCCACCCTACCCCCGGGGGGCACAGATACGCAGTATTTT
CATLPPGGTDTQYF
>once|TRBV3-1/TRBV3-2|TRBJ2-5|.
TGTGCCAGCAGCTTTCATCCAGGGGCTGAAGAGACCCAGTACTTC
CASSFHPGAEETQYF
>few|TRBV27|TRBJ2-2|.
TGTGCCAGCAGTTTGACAGCCGGGGAGCTGTTTTTT
CASSLTAGELFF
>once|TRBV2|TRBJ1-1|.
TGTGCCACCCCGGGCAGGGACACTGAAGCTTTCTTT
CATPGRDTEAFF
>.|TRBV30|TRBJ2-6|.
TGTGCCTGGAGTGTATTGAGTTCTGGGGCCAACGTCCTGACTTTC
CAWSVLSSGANVLTF
>.|TRBV28|TRBJ1-2|.
TGTGCCAGCAGGGGAATACAGGCCTATGGCTACACCTTC
CASRGIQAYGYTF
>.|TRBV18|TRBJ2-2|.
TGTGCCAGCTCACCGGACAGGAACACCGGGGAGCTGTTTTTT
CASSPDRNTGELFF
>.|TRBV3-1/TRBV3-2|TRBJ2-1|.
TGTGCCAGCAGCCCCGATGGGAGCTCCTACAATGAGCAGTTCTTC
CASSPDGSSYNEQFF
>.|TRBV19|TRBJ1-1|.
TGTGCCAGTAGTTACGACTCGCGTCTCACTGAAGCTTTCTTT
CASSYDSRLTEAFF
>.|TRBV28|TRBJ2-1|.
TGTGCCAGCAGTGTCTCCAGCGGACCCTACAATGAGCAGTTCTTC
CASSVSSGPYNEQFF
>.|TRBV19|TRBJ2-5|.
TGTGCCAGTAGTACCGGGCTGGCCAGGGGCCAAGAGACCCAGTACTTC
CASSTGLARGQETQYF
>.|TRBV12-1|TRBJ1-2|.
TGTGCCAGCAGCTTCCTACGGGAAGGCTACACCTTC
CASSFLREGYTF
>once|TRBV10-3|TRBJ2-5|.
TGTGCCATCGCGGCGGAGCAAGAGACCCAGTACTTC
CAIAAEQETQYF
>.|TRBV29-1|TRBJ2-7|.
TGCAGCGTTGCTCAGGGGACATCTATCAACGAGCAGTACTTC
CSVAQGTSINEQYF
>.|TRBV27|TRBJ2-1|TRBD1
TGTGCCAGCAGTCCGCGACAGGGCTCCTACAATGAGCAGTTCTTC
CASSPRQGSYNEQFF
>.|TRBV19|TRBJ2-1|TRBD1
TGTGCCAGTAGTACCGACAGGGGGAATGAGCAGTTCTTC
CASSTDRGNEQFF
>once|TRBV28|TRBJ2-6|TRBD1
TGTGCCAGCAGTTTCCTCTTTCCGGGACAGGACGCTTTCGGGGCCAACGTCCTGACTTTC
CASSFLFPGQDAFGANVLTF
>.|TRBV14|TRBJ2-1|.
TGTGCCAGCAGCCTCACCAGCGGACTCAATGAGCAGTTCTTC
CASSLTSGLNEQFF
>.|TRBV18|TRBJ1-1|.
TGTGCCAGCTCACCGGGCAGGGCGGCCACTGAAGCTTTCTTT
CASSPGRAATEAFF
>.|TRBV19|TRBJ2-7|.
TGTGCCAGTAAGGAGGGGCCCGCCGAACACGAGCAGTACTTC
CASKEGPAEHEQYF
>.|TRBV11-3|TRBJ2-2|TRBD2
TGTGCCAGCAGCTCGGCGACTAGCGGTGATACCGGGGAGCTGTTTTTT
CASSSATSGDTGELFF
>.|TRBV6-1|TRBJ1-2|.
TGTGCCAGCAGTGAAGGAGCACAGTATGGCTACACCTTC
CASSEGAQYGYTF
>.|TRBV28|TRBJ2-1|TRBD2
TGTGCCAGCAGTCCAGCGGGAGGGCCCGGCAATGAGCAGTTCTTC
CASSPAGGPGNEQFF
>.|TRBV11-2|TRBJ2-7|TRBD2
TGTGCCAGCAGCCCCAACTCAGGGACTAGGGGGTACGAGCAGTACTTC
CASSPNSGTRGYEQYF
>.|TRBV2|TRBJ1-2|.
TGTGCCAGCAGTGAAAACCCTTTCGGGATTGGTGGCTACACCTTC
CASSENPFGIGGYTF
>.|TRBV6-1|TRBJ2-1|.
TGTGCCAGCAGTGAGACGTGGAGTGAGCAGTTCTTC
CASSETWSEQFF